Listed below are T cell receptor beta chains from one sample, sequenced in a study of T cells in Graves' hyperthyroidism and ophthalmopathy. Each CDR3 protein gets one entry after TCRdb re-called the multiplex PCR reads with MiXCR. The sample lists over 400,000 distinct CDR3 sequences; 20% to 25% were seen once. Sequencing was carried out using blood. These receptors were collected from a woman aged 70 to 79 with Graves' ophthalmopathy. Each CDR3 is given with its conserved first and last residue. Fields, in order: V gene, CDR3 length, D gene, clone size, J gene, CDR3 protein, CDR3 DNA. D genes are given only for firm matches. Size is stated for part of the rows, as once, few or many counts, or as a class when the clone is expanded.

V: TRBV30; length: 15; D: -; size: many; J: TRBJ1-1; CDR3: CAWSAVSTPHAEAFF; DNA: TGTGCCTGGAGTGCGGTTTCGACCCCCCACGCTGAAGCTTTCTTT
V: TRBV7-6; length: 14; D: -; size: -; J: TRBJ1-1; CDR3: CASSKGRTNTEAFF; DNA: TGTGCCAGCAGCAAGGGACGGACGAACACTGAAGCTTTCTTT
V: TRBV7-2; length: 13; D: -; size: many; J: TRBJ2-1; CDR3: CASLGGASNEQFF; DNA: TGTGCCAGCCTCGGAGGGGCTTCCAATGAGCAGTTCTTC
V: TRBV19; length: 12; D: -; size: -; J: TRBJ1-5; CDR3: CASSTRDQPQHF; DNA: TGTGCCAGTAGTACCCGGGATCAGCCCCAGCATTTT
V: TRBV28; length: 15; D: TRBD2; size: -; J: TRBJ2-5; CDR3: CASSLGLAGRETQYF; DNA: TGTGCCAGCAGTTTGGGACTAGCGGGGAGGGAGACCCAGTACTTC
V: TRBV28; length: 14; D: -; size: -; J: TRBJ2-7; CDR3: CASSESGTPHEQYF; DNA: TGTGCCAGCAGTGAGTCCGGGACTCCCCACGAGCAGTACTTC
V: TRBV7-2; length: 14; D: -; size: -; J: TRBJ2-2; CDR3: CASSLIPNGGELFF; DNA: TGTGCCAGCAGCTTAATTCCGAATGGCGGGGAGCTGTTTTTT
V: TRBV7-2; length: 16; D: -; size: few; J: TRBJ2-1; CDR3: CASSWFDIRSYNEQFF; DNA: TGTGCCAGCAGCTGGTTTGACATTCGCTCCTACAATGAGCAGTTCTTC
V: TRBV9; length: 16; D: -; size: -; J: TRBJ1-2; CDR3: CASSVGGDGHYYGYTF; DNA: TGTGCCAGCAGCGTAGGGGGGGATGGTCATTACTATGGCTACACCTTC
V: TRBV10-3; length: 14; D: -; size: few; J: TRBJ2-7; CDR3: CATASSGRSYEQYF; DNA: TGTGCCACCGCCTCTTCCGGACGCTCCTACGAGCAGTACTTC
V: TRBV30; length: 13; D: -; size: -; J: TRBJ1-1; CDR3: CAWRERGNTEAFF; DNA: TGTGCCTGGAGGGAGAGGGGGAACACTGAAGCTTTCTTT
V: TRBV28; length: 15; D: -; size: once; J: TRBJ2-2; CDR3: CASSLARDLPGELFF; DNA: TGTGCCAGCAGTCTCGCCCGGGACCTCCCCGGGGAGCTGTTTTTT
V: TRBV29-1; length: 14; D: -; size: few; J: TRBJ1-1; CDR3: CSGTGGALNTEAFF; DNA: TGCAGCGGGACGGGCGGGGCCCTGAACACTGAAGCTTTCTTT
V: TRBV28; length: 16; D: TRBD2; size: many; J: TRBJ2-3; CDR3: CASSPLLLAGEDTQYF; DNA: TGTGCCAGCAGCCCCCTCCTCCTAGCGGGAGAAGATACGCAGTATTTT
V: TRBV5-6; length: 14; D: -; size: once; J: TRBJ1-6; CDR3: CASTSGIWGSPLHF; DNA: TGTGCCAGCACCTCAGGGATTTGGGGTTCACCCCTCCACTTT
V: TRBV3-1; length: 14; D: -; size: few; J: TRBJ2-5; CDR3: CASSQGLQQETQYF; DNA: TGTGCCAGCAGCCAGGGGTTGCAACAAGAGACCCAGTACTTC
V: TRBV6-2/TRBV6-3; length: 15; D: TRBD1; size: few; J: TRBJ2-1; CDR3: CASNNRGQGAGQQFF; DNA: TGTGCCAGCAACAACAGGGGACAGGGGGCTGGCCAACAGTTCTTC
V: TRBV7-8; length: 16; D: -; size: many; J: TRBJ2-3; CDR3: CASSLARQITTDTQYF; DNA: TGTGCCAGCAGCTTAGCGAGACAGATTACCACAGATACGCAGTATTTT
V: TRBV3-1; length: 15; D: -; size: -; J: TRBJ2-6; CDR3: CASSQGPSGANVLTF; DNA: TGTGCCAGCAGCCAAGGGCCCTCTGGGGCCAACGTCCTGACTTTC
V: TRBV7-9; length: 12; D: -; size: -; J: TRBJ2-2; CDR3: CASSQDTGELFF; DNA: TGTGCCAGCAGCCAAGACACCGGGGAGCTGTTTTTT
V: TRBV6-2/TRBV6-3; length: 15; D: -; size: -; J: TRBJ1-4; CDR3: CASSYSEITNEKLFF; DNA: TGTGCCAGCAGTTACTCGGAGATAACTAATGAAAAACTGTTTTTT
V: TRBV30; length: 16; D: -; size: few; J: TRBJ1-4; CDR3: CAWRRGLGGTNEKLFF; DNA: TGTGCCTGGAGGAGGGGCCTGGGGGGAACTAATGAAAAACTGTTTTTT
V: TRBV28; length: 16; D: -; size: -; J: TRBJ1-3; CDR3: CASSLSGRLSGNTIYF; DNA: TGTGCCAGCAGTTTATCGGGACGGCTCTCTGGAAACACCATATATTTT
V: TRBV5-1; length: 13; D: -; size: few; J: TRBJ2-7; CDR3: CASSLNGVYEQYF; DNA: TGCGCCAGCAGCTTAAACGGAGTCTACGAGCAGTACTTC
V: TRBV6-2/TRBV6-3; length: 14; D: TRBD2; size: -; J: TRBJ2-7; CDR3: CASSYSAGAHEQYF; DNA: TGTGCCAGCAGTTACTCGGCGGGAGCCCACGAGCAGTACTTC
V: TRBV6-1; length: 16; D: TRBD2; size: -; J: TRBJ2-2; CDR3: CASSLSGTTHTGELFF; DNA: TGTGCCAGCAGCCTTTCCGGGACTACCCACACCGGGGAGCTGTTTTTT
V: TRBV28; length: 15; D: -; size: -; J: TRBJ1-3; CDR3: CASSSRGNRGNTIYF; DNA: TGTGCCAGCAGTTCCAGGGGAAATAGGGGAAACACCATATATTTT
V: TRBV28; length: 13; D: TRBD2; size: many; J: TRBJ2-7; CDR3: CASSWLAGVEQYF; DNA: TGTGCCAGCAGTTGGCTAGCGGGAGTCGAGCAGTACTTC
V: TRBV2; length: 15; D: -; size: many; J: TRBJ1-2; CDR3: CASSEIRGQTYGYTF; DNA: TGTGCCAGCAGTGAAATTAGAGGACAGACCTATGGCTACACCTTC
V: TRBV9; length: 15; D: TRBD1; size: -; J: TRBJ1-1; CDR3: CASSTEDRGVTEAFF; DNA: TGTGCCAGCAGCACGGAGGACAGGGGGGTCACTGAAGCTTTCTTT
V: TRBV6-2/TRBV6-3; length: 17; D: -; size: many; J: TRBJ1-1; CDR3: CASRGVRQTPMNTEAFF; DNA: TGTGCCAGCAGAGGGGTACGACAGACTCCGATGAACACTGAAGCTTTCTTT
V: TRBV6-2/TRBV6-3; length: 13; D: TRBD1; size: -; J: TRBJ1-2; CDR3: CASSTRQGLGYTF; DNA: TGTGCCAGCAGCACGCGACAGGGGCTTGGCTACACCTTC
V: TRBV30; length: 13; D: TRBD2; size: few; J: TRBJ2-7; CDR3: CAWSEGLAYEQYF; DNA: TGTGCCTGGAGTGAAGGACTAGCCTACGAGCAGTACTTC
V: TRBV7-2; length: 15; D: -; size: many; J: TRBJ1-5; CDR3: CASSSDSGARQPQHF; DNA: TGTGCCAGCAGCTCAGACTCGGGGGCGAGGCAGCCCCAGCATTTT
V: TRBV19; length: 15; D: -; size: -; J: TRBJ2-4; CDR3: CASRNPLVAKNIQYF; DNA: TGTGCCAGTAGAAATCCTCTAGTAGCCAAAAACATTCAGTACTTC
V: TRBV6-1; length: 14; D: TRBD1; size: few; J: TRBJ1-4; CDR3: CASSPWTGLEKLFF; DNA: TGTGCCAGCAGCCCCTGGACAGGGTTGGAAAAACTGTTTTTT
V: TRBV3-1; length: 17; D: TRBD1; size: -; J: TRBJ2-2; CDR3: CASSQGIGQANTGELFF; DNA: TGTGCCAGCAGCCAAGGGATTGGACAGGCGAACACCGGGGAGCTGTTTTTT
V: TRBV27; length: 13; D: -; size: many; J: TRBJ2-1; CDR3: CASSYQRRSEQFF; DNA: TGTGCCAGCAGCTACCAGCGACGGTCTGAGCAGTTCTTC